The present T cell receptor beta chain was sequenced within a study of PD-L1 blockade in urothelial cancer. About the study: Dosed intravenously at 1,200 mg every 3 weeks, atezolizumab was initiated by patients around 2014. Chemotherapy regimens numbering 0 to 3 had been given to patients. Analyses used blood from 3 weeks (second dose) and 6 weeks after treatment start.

CDR3 length equals 16 residues. In germline, CDR1 is SGDLS, CDR2 YYNGEE. V was pared by 2 bases and J by 5 bases, with 7 bases of the junction left unmatched. Time point given: peripheral blood 6 weeks after treatment start. The cohort comprised individuals with locally advanced or metastatic urothelial carcinoma. Repertoires were generated with immunoSEQ multiplex PCR, while TCRdb's copy carries only in-frame clones and drops some. The sample records roughly 100,000 clones, 70% to 90% being singletons. This rearrangement joins TRBV9 to TRBJ2-5; TRBD2 aligns across 12 bases. The sequence derives from a man aged 65-85 years with urothelial cancer. This specimen was PBMCs, taken around atezolizumab (anti-PD-L1) treatment. CDR3 nucleotides: TGTGCCAGCAGCGTTGGACTAGCGGGATCGGGGGAGACCCAGTACTTC. The encoded protein is CASSVGLAGSGETQYF.